The clone carrying this TCR beta chain was recorded once. This table comes from immunoSEQ multiplex PCR, and its TCRdb copy is limited to in-frame clones, with some not included. Of about 1 million clones in the sample, roughly 80% were seen once. The sample comes from a study of shared clonotypes between healthy human individuals. V trimming: 4 bases; J trimming: 6 bases; junction bases outside the gene matches: 9. This CDR3 spans 16 amino acids. Looked up from germline, CDR1 is LNHDA and CDR2 is SQIVND (reference sequence). The clonotype comes from a man between 18 and 29 years old in good health. Sequenced sample: memory CD4+ T cells sorted from blood. Subset in this sample: CD45RA-negative fraction. This chain joins TRBV19 and TRBJ1-5, with 10 bases matching TRBD1. CDR3 region: CASSTTRTGGAQPQHF. CDR3 in DNA: TGTGCCAGTAGTACGACGAGGACAGGGGGGGCTCAGCCCCAGCATTTT. Drawing the rest from reference TRBV19 and TRBJ1-5, the complete variable domain is DGGITQSPKYLFRKEGQNVTLSCEQNLNHDAMYWYRQDPGQGLRLIYYSQIVNDFQKGDIAEGYSVSREKKESFPLTVTSAQKNPTAFYLCASSTTRTGGAQPQHFGDGTRLSIL.